Presented here are 18 T cell receptor beta chains from one specimen sequenced in a study of human T cells and chemical hapten exposure. As for time point: patch test 3, about 24 weeks after DPC sensitization. This sample's treatment: therapeutic diphenylcyclopropenone sensitization with weekly scalp DPC. TCRdb re-called the RACE reads through MiXCR, storing one row per CDR3 protein. The repertoire includes about 97,000 distinct CDR3 sequences, 25% to 35% of them detected once, and about a tenth sits in the top ten. The material sequenced was whole blood, taken in connection with sensitization to the hapten diphenylcyclopropenone (DPC). Receptors were obtained from a man aged 35 to 55 with alopecia areata. Some clones in this sample may be carry-over from other donors' samples.

The DNA for the CDR3 is TGTGCCAGCAGAATTACAAGTAACACTGAAGCTTTCTTT. It encodes CASRITSNTEAFF. This rearrangement joins TRBV7-9 to TRBJ1-1; D is unresolved. Trimming stripped 6 bases from V and 2 bases from J, with 10 bases between. The CDR3 covers 13 residues. Looked up from germline, CDR1 is SEHNR and CDR2 is FQNEAQ (reference sequence). The full variable domain, completed using reference TRBV7-9 and TRBJ1-1, is DTGVSQNPRHKITKRGQNVTFRCDPISEHNRLYWYRQTLGQGPEFLTYFQNEAQLEKSRLLSDRFSAERPKGSFSTLEIQRTEQGDSAMYLCASRITSNTEAFFGQGTRLTVV.

This clonotype appeared once. The gene calls are TRBV3-1 and TRBJ1-5, with D unresolved. The CDR3 covers 15 residues. V dropped 5 bases and J dropped 2 bases, with 13 bases sitting between them. The germline CDR1 and CDR2 sequences are LGHDT and YNNKEL (reference sequence). CDR3 protein: CASSYSTAGNQPQHF. The CDR3 region has the DNA TGTGCCAGCAGCTACTCGACGGCGGGCAATCAGCCCCAGCATTTT.

This clonotype was seen ten or more times. Here the CDR3 DNA reads TGCAGCGCTCTTCTACAGAGGCTTTCCTACAATGAGCAGTTCTTC. It encodes CSALLQRLSYNEQFF. The rearrangement joins TRBV29-1 to TRBJ2-1; the D is unclear. Germline-derived CDR1 and CDR2 are SQVTM and ANQGSEA. This CDR3 has 15 amino acids. V was pared by 7 bases and J by 1 base, with 17 bases between.

The chain employs TRBV14 and TRBJ1-6, with TRBD1 identical over 8 bases. The CDR3 is 14 amino acids. Trimming took 4 bases from V and 9 from J; bases not matched to a gene: 5. Germline assignment: CDR1 SGHDN and CDR2 FVKESK. The CDR3: CASSRQGAGSPLHF. For the CDR3, the DNA is TGTGCCAGCAGCCGGCAGGGGGCCGGTTCACCCCTCCACTTT.

This clonotype was observed a handful of times. DNA of the CDR3: TGTGCCAGCAGCCATAGTCAGCCCCGCTACGAGCAGTACTTC. This translates into CASSHSQPRYEQYF. J is TRBJ2-7 and V is TRBV27; unclear D gene. V was shortened by 6 bases and J by 3 bases, with 15 bases between the two germline ends. Germline-derived CDR1 and CDR2 are MNHEY and SMNVEV (reference sequence). The CDR3 consists of 14 residues.

This rearrangement joins TRBV20-1 to TRBJ2-5, with D perhaps TRBD1 (5 bases). V dropped 3 bases and J dropped 1 base, with 12 bases sitting between them. The CDR3 contains 14 residues. Germline V CDR1 and CDR2: DFQATT, SNEGSKA (reference sequence). The CDR3 DNA reads as TGCAGTGCTAGCCCTACAGGTACCCAAGAGACCCAGTACTTC. It encodes CSASPTGTQETQYF.

The V and J genes are TRBV6-2 or TRBV6-3 and TRBJ2-3, with 7 bases aligning to TRBD1. This CDR3 has 14 residues. Germline V gene sequence: CDR1 MNHEY, CDR2 SVGEGT. V gave up 5 bases and J gave up 3 bases; unmatched junction bases: 5. The CDR3 DNA reads TGTGCCAGCAGTCACCCAGGGGGTACAGATACGCAGTATTTT. This encodes CASSHPGGTDTQYF.

The gene calls are TRBV20-1 and TRBJ2-1; D perhaps matches TRBD2 (5 bases). Trimming pared 2 bases from V and 9 bases from J, leaving 14 bases between. The germline gives CDR1 DFQATT, CDR2 SNEGSKA (reference sequence). CDR3 length equals 13 residues. This CDR3 reads CSARSHSAGEQFF. DNA for the CDR3: TGCAGTGCTAGAAGCCATTCCGCGGGTGAGCAGTTCTTC.

This clonotype has a handful of counts. The gene calls are TRBV7-9 and TRBJ2-1; 9 bases fit TRBD2. V trimming: 2 bases; J trimming: 5 bases; junction bases outside the gene matches: 4. CDR1 SEHNR and CDR2 FQNEAQ come from the germline V gene (reference sequence). The CDR3 is made up of 15 amino acids. CDR3 in amino acids: CASSLSSGNHNEQFF. The CDR3 DNA sequence: TGTGCCAGCAGCTTATCTAGCGGGAATCACAATGAGCAGTTCTTC.

The chain recombines TRBV6-5 with TRBJ1-6; 7 bases map to TRBD1. The CDR3 is 16 amino acids. From germline, CDR1 is MNHEY and CDR2 SVGAGI. The V and J ends lost 10 bases and 14 bases, in that order; junction bases with no gene match: 23. Here the CDR3 DNA reads TGTGCCACCGGAAGGAGGGTAAACAGGGGCCCGGGGACCCTCCACTTT. It translates to CATGRRVNRGPGTLHF.

The chain joins TRBV7-3 to TRBJ2-3, with no clear D. Between the trimmed V and J ends, which lost 0 bases and 2 bases, there was a span of 6 bases. Germline V gene data show CDR1 as SGHTA and CDR2 as FQGTGA. The CDR3 loop spans 14 amino acids. Written as DNA, the CDR3 is TGTGCCAGCAGCTTAACGGGCAACACAGATACGCAGTATTTT. Its protein product is CASSLTGNTDTQYF. The whole variable domain, remainder taken from reference TRBV7-3 and TRBJ2-3, is GAGVSQTPSNKVTEKGKYVELRCDPISGHTALYWYRQSLGQGPEFLIYFQGTGAADDSGLPNDRFFAVRPEGSVSTLKIQRTERGDSAVYLCASSLTGNTDTQYFGPGTRLTVL.

This clonotype was detected only a few times. The chain couples TRBV6-5 to TRBJ2-7, with D maybe TRBD2 (10 bases). Trimming removed 6 bases from V and 1 base from J, with 28 bases in between. CDR3 length: 19 amino acids. The V gene's germline CDR1 is MNHEY and CDR2 SVGAGI. CDR3 in amino acids: CASRDPGQGSSGRSYEQYF. The CDR3 DNA reads TGTGCCAGCAGGGATCCGGGACAGGGCTCTAGCGGGAGATCCTACGAGCAGTACTTC.

This clonotype showed up just a few times. The rearrangement joins TRBV7-2 to TRBJ2-5; 9 positions match TRBD2. CDR1 is SGHTA, CDR2 FQGNSA, per germline. V lost 1 base and J lost 6; bases outside the gene matches: 3. The CDR3 runs 14 residues. CDR3 loop: CASSLGLAVKTQYF. CDR3 nucleotides: TGTGCCAGCAGCTTAGGACTAGCGGTGAAGACCCAGTACTTC.

The chain employs TRBV28 and TRBJ2-1; TRBD2 agrees at 12 bases. CDR1 is MDHEN and CDR2 is SYDVKM in the germline V gene. The CDR3 is made up of 13 amino acids. The V gene end was trimmed by 7 bases and the J gene end by 10 bases; junction bases not matched to a gene: 5. The CDR3 DNA reads as TGTGCCAGCATGACTAGCGGGGGATTGGAGCAGTTCTTC. It is translated as CASMTSGGLEQFF.

This sequence joins TRBV29-1 and TRBJ2-5; D unclear. CDR3 length equals 13 residues. Germline V CDR1 and CDR2: SQVTM, ANQGSEA. V lost 1 base, J lost 5 bases, and 11 bases lay in between. In nucleotides, the CDR3 is TGCAGCGTTGAAGTTACCGGCCCGGAGACCCAGTACTTC. It is translated as CSVEVTGPETQYF.

This clonotype appeared a few times. The chain carries TRBV6-5 and TRBJ2-7; tentative D call: TRBD2 (5 bases). Germline V gives CDR1 MNHEY, CDR2 SVGAGI. The length of the CDR3 is 18 residues. Trimming pared 2 bases from V and 2 bases from J, leaving 22 bases between. CDR3 protein: CASSYLSPGKKIPYEQYF. CDR3 DNA: TGTGCCAGCAGTTACCTTTCTCCGGGGAAAAAGATTCCCTACGAGCAGTACTTC.

This clonotype has only a few counts. The chain uses TRBV10-3 and TRBJ2-5, with D perhaps matching TRBD2 (5 bases). Per the germline V gene, CDR1 is ENHRY and CDR2 is SYGVKD. V dropped 6 bases and J dropped 2 bases, with 16 bases sitting between them. The CDR3 covers 15 residues. Here the CDR3 DNA reads TGTGCCATCAGCCCTCACGGGGTTGGACAAGAGACCCAGTACTTC. Translation gives CAISPHGVGQETQYF.

This clonotype was seen only a few times. The chain joins TRBV12-3 or TRBV12-4 to TRBJ1-1; D uncertain. Trimming stripped 2 bases from V and 3 bases from J, with 7 bases between. The CDR3 runs 13 residues. CDR3 nucleotides: TGTGCCAGCAGTTTAACCGTATACACTGAAGCTTTCTTT. Translation: CASSLTVYTEAFF.